This record covers a single T cell receptor beta chain. Its antigen remains unknown. The CDR3 is 12 residues long. Trimming took 4 bases from V and 0 from J, leaving 0 bases between them. Germline CDR1 SGHTA, CDR2 FQGTGA. This entry comes from a study of cytomegalovirus exposure and HLA in healthy donors. Regarding the study as a whole: CMV antigen specificity of a few CMV-associated chains was confirmed in vitro. First-cohort TCR clusters tended to co-occur in the 130 or so validation repertoires, a later analysis found.

Assay: immunoSEQ multiplex PCR; the TCRdb copy retains only in-frame clones and omits some. The repertoire has roughly 230,000 clones, roughly 91% of them found once; the top ten carry around 3.1%. The chain links TRBV7-3 to TRBJ2-2, with no clear D. Input material: PBMCs. The TCR originated in a woman aged 25 to 39 in good health and CMV-seronegative. The CDR3 here is CASSSNTGELFF. DNA of the CDR3: TGTGCCAGCAGCTCGAACACCGGGGAGCTGTTTTTT. The full variable domain, its missing parts supplied by reference TRBV7-3 and TRBJ2-2, is GAGVSQTPSNKVTEKGKYVELRCDPISGHTALYWYRQSLGQGPEFLIYFQGTGAADDSGLPNDRFFAVRPEGSVSTLKIQRTERGDSAVYLCASSSNTGELFFGEGSRLTVL.